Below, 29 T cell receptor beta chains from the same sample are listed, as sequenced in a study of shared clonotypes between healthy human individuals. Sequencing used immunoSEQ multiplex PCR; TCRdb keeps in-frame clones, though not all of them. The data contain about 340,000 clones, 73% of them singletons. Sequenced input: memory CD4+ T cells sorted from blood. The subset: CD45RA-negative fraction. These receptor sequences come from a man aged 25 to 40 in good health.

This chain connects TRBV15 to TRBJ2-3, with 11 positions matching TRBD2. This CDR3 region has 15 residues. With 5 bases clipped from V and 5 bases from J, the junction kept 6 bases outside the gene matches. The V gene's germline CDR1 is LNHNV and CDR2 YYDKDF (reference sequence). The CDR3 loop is CATSELAGGGDTQYF. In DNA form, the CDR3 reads TGTGCCACCAGCGAGTTAGCGGGAGGGGGAGATACGCAGTATTTT. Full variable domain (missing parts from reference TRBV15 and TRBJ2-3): DAMVIQNPRYQVTQFGKPVTLSCSQTLNHNVMYWYQQKSSQAPKLLFHYYDKDFNNEADTPDNFQSRRPNTSFCFLDIRSPGLGDTAMYLCATSELAGGGDTQYFGPGTRLTVL.

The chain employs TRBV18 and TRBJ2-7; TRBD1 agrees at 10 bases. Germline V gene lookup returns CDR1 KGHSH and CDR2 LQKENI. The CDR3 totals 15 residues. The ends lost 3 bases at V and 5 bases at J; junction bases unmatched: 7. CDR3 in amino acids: CASSPSGQGKNEQYF. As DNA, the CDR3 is TGTGCCAGCTCACCCTCGGGACAGGGGAAAAACGAGCAGTACTTC.

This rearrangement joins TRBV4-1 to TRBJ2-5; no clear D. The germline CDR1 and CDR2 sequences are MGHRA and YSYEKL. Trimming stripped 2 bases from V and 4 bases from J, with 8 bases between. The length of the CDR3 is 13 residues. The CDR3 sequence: CASSQLRGETQYF. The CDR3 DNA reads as TGCGCCAGCAGCCAACTACGAGGAGAGACCCAGTACTTC.

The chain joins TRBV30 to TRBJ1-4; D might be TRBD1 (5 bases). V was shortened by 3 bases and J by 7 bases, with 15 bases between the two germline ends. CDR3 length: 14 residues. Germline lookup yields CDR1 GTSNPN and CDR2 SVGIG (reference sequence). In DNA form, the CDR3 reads TGTGCCTGGAGAAAGGGGTCCGCCGGTGAAAAACTGTTTTTT. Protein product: CAWRKGSAGEKLFF.

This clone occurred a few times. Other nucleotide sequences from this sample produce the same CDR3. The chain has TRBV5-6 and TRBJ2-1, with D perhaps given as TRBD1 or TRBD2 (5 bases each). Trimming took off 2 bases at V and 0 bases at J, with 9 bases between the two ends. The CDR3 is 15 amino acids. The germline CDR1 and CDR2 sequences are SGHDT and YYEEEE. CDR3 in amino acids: CASSFGADSYNEQFF. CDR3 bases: TGTGCCAGCAGCTTCGGGGCGGACTCCTACAATGAGCAGTTCTTC. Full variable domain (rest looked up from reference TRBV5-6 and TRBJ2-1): DAGVTQSPTHLIKTRGQQVTLRCSPKSGHDTVSWYQQALGQGPQFIFQYYEEEERQRGNFPDRFSGHQFPNYSSELNVNALLLGDSALYLCASSFGADSYNEQFFGPGTRLTVL.

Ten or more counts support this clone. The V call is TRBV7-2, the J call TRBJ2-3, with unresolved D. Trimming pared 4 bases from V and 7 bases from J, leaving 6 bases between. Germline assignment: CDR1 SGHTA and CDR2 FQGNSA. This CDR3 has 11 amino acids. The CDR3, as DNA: TGTGCCAGCAGCTCCGGACATACGCAGTATTTT. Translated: CASSSGHTQYF.

CDR3 in DNA: TGTGCCAGCAGCCTGAACAGGGGTTGGGATGAGCAGTTCTTC. Translation: CASSLNRGWDEQFF. The chain employs TRBV7-2 and TRBJ2-1, with 7 bases identical to TRBD1. Germline lookup yields CDR1 SGHTA and CDR2 FQGNSA. J gave up 8 bases and V 5 bases, and 9 bases lay outside the gene matches. This CDR3 is built from 14 residues.

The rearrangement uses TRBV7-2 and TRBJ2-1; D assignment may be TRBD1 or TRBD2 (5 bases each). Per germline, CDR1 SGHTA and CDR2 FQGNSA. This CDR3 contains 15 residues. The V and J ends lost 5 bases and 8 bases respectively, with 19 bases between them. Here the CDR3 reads CASSPLGGEGDEQFF. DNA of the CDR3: TGTGCCAGCAGCCCCCTTGGGGGAGAAGGAGATGAGCAGTTCTTC.

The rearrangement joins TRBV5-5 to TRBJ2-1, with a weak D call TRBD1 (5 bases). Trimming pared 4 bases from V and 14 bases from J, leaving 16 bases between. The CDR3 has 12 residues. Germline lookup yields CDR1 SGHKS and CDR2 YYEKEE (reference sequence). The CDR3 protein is CASSQVESREFF. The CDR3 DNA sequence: TGTGCCAGCAGCCAGGTGGAGTCCAGGGAGTTCTTC.

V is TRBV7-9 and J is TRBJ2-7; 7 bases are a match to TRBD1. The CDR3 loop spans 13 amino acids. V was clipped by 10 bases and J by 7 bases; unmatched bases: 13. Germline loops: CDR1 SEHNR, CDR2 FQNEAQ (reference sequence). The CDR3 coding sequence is TGTGCCATCTCCCCCGACAGGGTAGAAGAGCAGTACTTC. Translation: CAISPDRVEEQYF.

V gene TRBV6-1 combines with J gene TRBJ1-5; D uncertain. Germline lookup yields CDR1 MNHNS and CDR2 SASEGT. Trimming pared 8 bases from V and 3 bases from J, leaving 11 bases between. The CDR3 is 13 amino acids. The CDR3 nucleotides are TGTGCCAGCGATGGTCTATACAATCAGCCCCAGCATTTT. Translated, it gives CASDGLYNQPQHF.

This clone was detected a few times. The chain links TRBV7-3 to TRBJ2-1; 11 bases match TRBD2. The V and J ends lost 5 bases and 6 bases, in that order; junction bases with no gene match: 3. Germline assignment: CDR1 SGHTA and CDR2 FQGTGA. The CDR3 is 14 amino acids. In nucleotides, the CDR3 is TGTGCCAGCAGCCGAGGGACTAGCGGCAATGAGCAGTTCTTC. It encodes CASSRGTSGNEQFF.

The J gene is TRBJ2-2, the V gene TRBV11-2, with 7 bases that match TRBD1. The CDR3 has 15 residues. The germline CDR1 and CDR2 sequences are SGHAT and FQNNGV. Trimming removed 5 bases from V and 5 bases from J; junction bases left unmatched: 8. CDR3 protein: CASSTYRGPTGELFF. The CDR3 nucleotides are TGTGCCAGCAGCACTTACAGGGGCCCGACCGGGGAGCTGTTTTTT.

This CDR3 reads CASSLEAGGLSYNEQFF. In DNA form, the CDR3 reads TGTGCCAGCAGCTTGGAAGCGGGAGGGCTCTCCTACAATGAGCAGTTCTTC. The chain links TRBV5-6 to TRBJ2-1; 10 bases are a match to TRBD2. Germline trimming cut 0 bases from V and 0 bases from J; bases unmatched to any gene: 3. The CDR3 extends over 17 amino acids. Germline V lookup: CDR1 SGHDT, CDR2 YYEEEE.

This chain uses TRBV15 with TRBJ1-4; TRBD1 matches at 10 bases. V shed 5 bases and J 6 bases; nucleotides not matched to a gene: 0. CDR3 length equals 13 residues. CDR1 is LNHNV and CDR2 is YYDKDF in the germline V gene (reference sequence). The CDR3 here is CATSGTGDEKLFF. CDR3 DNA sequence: TGTGCCACCAGCGGGACAGGGGATGAAAAACTGTTTTTT. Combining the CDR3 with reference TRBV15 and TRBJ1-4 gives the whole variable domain DAMVIQNPRYQVTQFGKPVTLSCSQTLNHNVMYWYQQKSSQAPKLLFHYYDKDFNNEADTPDNFQSRRPNTSFCFLDIRSPGLGDTAMYLCATSGTGDEKLFFGSGTQLSVL.

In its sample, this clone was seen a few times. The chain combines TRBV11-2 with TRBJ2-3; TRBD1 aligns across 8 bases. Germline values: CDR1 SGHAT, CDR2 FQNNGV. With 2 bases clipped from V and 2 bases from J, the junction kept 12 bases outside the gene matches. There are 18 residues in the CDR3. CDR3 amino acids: CASSLILDRVRATDTQYF. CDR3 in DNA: TGTGCCAGCAGCTTAATATTGGACAGGGTGAGGGCCACAGATACGCAGTATTTT. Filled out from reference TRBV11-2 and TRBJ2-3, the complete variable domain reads EAGVAQSPRYKIIEKRQSVAFWCNPISGHATLYWYQQILGQGPKLLIQFQNNGVVDDSQLPKDRFSAERLKGVDSTLKIQPAKLEDSAVYLCASSLILDRVRATDTQYFGPGTRLTVL.

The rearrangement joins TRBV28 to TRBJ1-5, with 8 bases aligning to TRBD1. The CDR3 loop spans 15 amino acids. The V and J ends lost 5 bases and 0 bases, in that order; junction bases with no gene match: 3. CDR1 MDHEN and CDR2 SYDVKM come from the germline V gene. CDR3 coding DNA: TGTGCCAGCAGTCGGACAGGGAGTAGCAATCAGCCCCAGCATTTT. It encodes CASSRTGSSNQPQHF. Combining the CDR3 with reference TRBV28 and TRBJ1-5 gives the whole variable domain DVKVTQSSRYLVKRTGEKVFLECVQDMDHENMFWYRQDPGLGLRLIYFSYDVKMKEKGDIPEGYSVSREKKERFSLILESASTNQTSMYLCASSRTGSSNQPQHFGDGTRLSIL.

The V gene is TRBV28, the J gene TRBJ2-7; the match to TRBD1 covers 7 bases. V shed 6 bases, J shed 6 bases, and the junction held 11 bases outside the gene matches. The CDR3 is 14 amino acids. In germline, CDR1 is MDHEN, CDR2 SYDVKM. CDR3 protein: CASRNNRGTSEQYF. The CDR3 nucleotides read TGTGCCAGCAGAAACAACAGGGGTACCAGCGAGCAGTACTTC. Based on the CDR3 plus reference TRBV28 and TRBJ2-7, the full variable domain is DVKVTQSSRYLVKRTGEKVFLECVQDMDHENMFWYRQDPGLGLRLIYFSYDVKMKEKGDIPEGYSVSREKKERFSLILESASTNQTSMYLCASRNNRGTSEQYFGPGTRLTVT.

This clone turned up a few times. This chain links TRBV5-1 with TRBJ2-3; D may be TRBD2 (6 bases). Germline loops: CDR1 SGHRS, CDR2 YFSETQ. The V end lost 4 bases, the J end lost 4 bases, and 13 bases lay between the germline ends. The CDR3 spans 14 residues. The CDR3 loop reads CASSERADPDTQYF. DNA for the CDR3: TGCGCCAGCAGCGAGCGGGCGGACCCAGATACGCAGTATTTT.

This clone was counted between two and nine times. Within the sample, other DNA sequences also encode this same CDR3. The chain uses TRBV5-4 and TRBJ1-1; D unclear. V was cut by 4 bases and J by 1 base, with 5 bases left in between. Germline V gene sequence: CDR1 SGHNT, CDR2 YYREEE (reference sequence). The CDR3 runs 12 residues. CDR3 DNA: TGTGCCAGCAGCCCACAGAACACTGAAGCTTTCTTT. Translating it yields CASSPQNTEAFF.

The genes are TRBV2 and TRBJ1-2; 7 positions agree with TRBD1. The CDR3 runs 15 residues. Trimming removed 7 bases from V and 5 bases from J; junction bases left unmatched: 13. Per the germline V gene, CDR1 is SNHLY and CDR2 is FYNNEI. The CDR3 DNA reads TGTGCCAGCACTCTCTACATGACAGGGACTTATGGCTACACCTTC. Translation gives CASTLYMTGTYGYTF. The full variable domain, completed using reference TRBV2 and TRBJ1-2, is EPEVTQTPSHQVTQMGQEVILRCVPISNHLYFYWYRQILGQKVEFLVSFYNNEISEKSEIFDDQFSVERPDGSNFTLKIRSTKLEDSAMYFCASTLYMTGTYGYTFGSGTRLTVV.

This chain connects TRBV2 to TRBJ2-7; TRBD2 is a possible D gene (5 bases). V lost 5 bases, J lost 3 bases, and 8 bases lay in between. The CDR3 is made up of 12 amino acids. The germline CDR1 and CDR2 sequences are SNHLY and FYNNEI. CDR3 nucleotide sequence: TGTGCCAGCAGTCGGACTGTCTACGAGCAGTACTTC. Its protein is CASSRTVYEQYF.

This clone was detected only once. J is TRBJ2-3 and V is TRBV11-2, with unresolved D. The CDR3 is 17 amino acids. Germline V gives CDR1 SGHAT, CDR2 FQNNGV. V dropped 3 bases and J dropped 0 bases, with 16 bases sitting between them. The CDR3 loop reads CASSFGITVRSTDTQYF. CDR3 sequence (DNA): TGTGCCAGCAGCTTCGGTATCACGGTTAGGAGCACAGATACGCAGTATTTT.

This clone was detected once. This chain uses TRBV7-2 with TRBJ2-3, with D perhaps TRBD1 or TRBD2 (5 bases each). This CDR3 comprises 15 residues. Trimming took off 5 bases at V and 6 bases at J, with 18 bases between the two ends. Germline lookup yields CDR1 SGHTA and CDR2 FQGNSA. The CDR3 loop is CASSPLGEKGDTQYF. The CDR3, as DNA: TGTGCCAGCAGCCCGCTAGGGGAGAAGGGGGATACGCAGTATTTT.

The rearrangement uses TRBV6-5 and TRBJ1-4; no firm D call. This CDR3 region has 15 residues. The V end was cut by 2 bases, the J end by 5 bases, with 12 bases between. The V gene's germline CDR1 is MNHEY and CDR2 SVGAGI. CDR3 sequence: CASSYVRGPNEKLFF. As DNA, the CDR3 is TGTGCCAGCAGTTACGTACGGGGTCCGAATGAAAAACTGTTTTTT.

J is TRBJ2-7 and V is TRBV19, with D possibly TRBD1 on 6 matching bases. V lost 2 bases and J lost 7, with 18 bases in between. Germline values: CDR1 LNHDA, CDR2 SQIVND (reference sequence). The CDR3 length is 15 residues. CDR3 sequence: CASSIKQGGSGEQYF. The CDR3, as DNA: TGTGCCAGTAGTATAAAACAGGGCGGTTCGGGAGAGCAGTACTTC. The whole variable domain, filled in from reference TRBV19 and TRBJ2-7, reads DGGITQSPKYLFRKEGQNVTLSCEQNLNHDAMYWYRQDPGQGLRLIYYSQIVNDFQKGDIAEGYSVSREKKESFPLTVTSAQKNPTAFYLCASSIKQGGSGEQYFGPGTRLTVT.

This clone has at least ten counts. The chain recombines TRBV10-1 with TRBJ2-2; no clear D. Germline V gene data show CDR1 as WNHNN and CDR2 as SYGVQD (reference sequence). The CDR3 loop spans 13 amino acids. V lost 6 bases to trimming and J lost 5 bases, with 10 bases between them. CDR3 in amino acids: CASSDRLTGELFF. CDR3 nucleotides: TGCGCCAGCAGCGACCGGCTAACCGGGGAGCTGTTTTTT.

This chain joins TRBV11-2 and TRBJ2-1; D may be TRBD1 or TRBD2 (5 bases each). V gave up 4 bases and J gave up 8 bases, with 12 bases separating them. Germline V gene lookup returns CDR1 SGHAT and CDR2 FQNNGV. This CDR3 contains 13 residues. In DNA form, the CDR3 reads TGTGCCAGCAGCTCGGGACCGCAGGATGAGCAGTTCTTC. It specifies CASSSGPQDEQFF.

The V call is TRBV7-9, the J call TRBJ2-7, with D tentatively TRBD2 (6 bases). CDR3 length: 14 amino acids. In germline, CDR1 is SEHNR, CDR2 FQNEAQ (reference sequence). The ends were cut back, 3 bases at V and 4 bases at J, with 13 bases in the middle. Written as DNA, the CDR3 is TGTGCCAGCAGCTTGGCGGGGACGATGTACGAGCAGTACTTC. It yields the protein CASSLAGTMYEQYF.